The clone carrying this T cell receptor (beta chain) was observed a few times. The antigen is undetermined. The CDR3 runs 14 residues. Trimming took 2 bases from V and 2 from J, leaving 10 bases between them. Germline CDR1 reads KGHSH; CDR2 reads LQKENI. Researchers took RNA transcripts and amplified the TCR beta CDR3 regions from them. HTBI primers were the set used in a first-round RT-PCR of the TCR CDR3. TCRdb used MiXCR to reprocess the multiplex PCR reads, holding one entry per CDR3 protein. The sample lists 350,000 to 400,000 distinct CDR3 sequences; 15% to 20% were seen once. This sample is drawn from a study of T cells in Graves' hyperthyroidism and ophthalmopathy. General study points: Most thyroid clonotypes expanded above 0.001 were also detected in blood.

Pregnant or lactating patients were excluded, as were those with uncontrolled infection or other autoimmune disease. Fresh peripheral blood, about 9.6 ml, yielded the PBMCs. This sequence joins TRBV18 and TRBJ2-7; no clear D. The sample was blood. The source of this sequence is a woman under 30 with Graves' hyperthyroidism. The CDR3 DNA reads TGTGCCAGCTCACCAGGGGTTTCAACCTACGAGCAGTACTTC. Translating it yields CASSPGVSTYEQYF.